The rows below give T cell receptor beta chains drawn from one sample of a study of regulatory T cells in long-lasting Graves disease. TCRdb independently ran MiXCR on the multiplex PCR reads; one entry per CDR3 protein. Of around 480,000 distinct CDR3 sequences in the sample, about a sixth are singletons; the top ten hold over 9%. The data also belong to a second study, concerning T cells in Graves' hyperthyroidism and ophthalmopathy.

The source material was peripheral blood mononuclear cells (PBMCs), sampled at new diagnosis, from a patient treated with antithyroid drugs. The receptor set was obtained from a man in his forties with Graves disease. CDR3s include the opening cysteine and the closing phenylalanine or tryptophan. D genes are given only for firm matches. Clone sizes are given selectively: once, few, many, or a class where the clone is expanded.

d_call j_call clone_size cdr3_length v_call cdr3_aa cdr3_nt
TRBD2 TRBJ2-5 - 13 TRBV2 CASNSGNQETQYF TGTGCCAGCAACAGCGGGAACCAAGAGACCCAGTACTTC
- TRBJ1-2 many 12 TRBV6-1 CATSSGLYGYTF TGTGCCACCTCCTCAGGACTCTATGGCTACACCTTC
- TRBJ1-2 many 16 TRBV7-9 CASSLLVRGLLDGYTF TGTGCCAGCAGCTTATTGGTACGGGGATTATTGGATGGCTACACCTTC
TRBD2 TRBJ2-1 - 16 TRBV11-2 CASSLRGGGGRKEQFF TGTGCCAGCAGCTTAAGGGGAGGCGGCGGGAGGAAGGAGCAGTTCTTC
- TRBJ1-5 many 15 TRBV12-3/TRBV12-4 CASSLRRQPDKPQHF TGTGCCAGCAGTTTACGGAGACAGCCAGATAAGCCCCAGCATTTT
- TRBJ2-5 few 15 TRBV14 CASSQGMRVQETQYF TGTGCCAGCAGCCAAGGCATGAGGGTACAAGAGACCCAGTACTTC
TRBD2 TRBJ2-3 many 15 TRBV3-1 CASSQEAGVADTQYF TGTGCCAGCAGCCAAGAAGCGGGGGTGGCAGATACGCAGTATTTT
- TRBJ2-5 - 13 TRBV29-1 CSVIFTSLETQYF TGCAGCGTAATCTTCACTAGTCTAGAGACCCAGTACTTC
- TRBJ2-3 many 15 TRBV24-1 CATSDLRDATDTQYF TGTGCCACCAGTGATTTAAGGGACGCCACAGATACGCAGTATTTT
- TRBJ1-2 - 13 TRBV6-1 CASSIGSFYGYTF TGTGCCAGCAGTATCGGGTCCTTCTATGGCTACACCTTC